Following are 2 T cell receptor beta chains from one sample sequenced in a study of response to subunit inactivated influenza vaccine. TCRdb processed the RT-PCR reads anew with MiXCR; each CDR3 protein has one entry. This sample has 650,000 to 850,000 distinct CDR3 sequences, with 14% found just once. This specimen was PBMCs from blood, taken around two weeks before vaccination. The receptors were sampled from a man aged 50 or older who received an inactivated influenza vaccine.

This clonotype was found a few times. The rearrangement uses TRBV9 and TRBJ1-2; D call uncertain. Trimming removed 3 bases from V and 6 bases from J, with 6 bases in between. Germline V lookup: CDR1 SGDLS, CDR2 YYNGEE. This CDR3 comprises 11 residues. The CDR3 DNA follows: TGTGCCAGCAGCGCGGTCGATGGCTACACCTTC. Translating it yields CASSAVDGYTF.

The chain has TRBV5-6 and TRBJ2-1; D not certain. This CDR3 region has 14 residues. The germline gives CDR1 SGHDT, CDR2 YYEEEE. The V gene lost 9 bases and the J gene lost 2 bases, with 15 bases spanning the gap. CDR3 DNA: TGTGCCATGGGCCCCGGGCTCACCTACAATGAGCAGTTCTTC. Protein sequence: CAMGPGLTYNEQFF.